Presented here are 8 T cell receptor beta chains from one specimen sequenced in a study of cytomegalovirus exposure and HLA in healthy donors. Primers for the PCR totalled 60 Vbeta and 13 Jbeta. Clones were sequenced by immunoSEQ multiplex PCR, and TCRdb holds only the in-frame ones, with some missing. Among about 120,000 clones listed, more than 75% were seen once. The sequenced material came from PBMCs. These receptors were obtained from a man in his thirties or forties in good health and CMV-seropositive.

The chain couples TRBV5-1 to TRBJ2-7, with D hard to call. Looked up from germline, CDR1 is SGHRS and CDR2 is YFSETQ. The CDR3 totals 14 residues. The V end lost 1 base, the J end lost 0 bases, and 8 bases lay between the germline ends. CDR3 bases: TGCGCCAGCAGCTTGCGGTCTACCTCCTACGAGCAGTACTTC. This gives the protein CASSLRSTSYEQYF.

In DNA, the CDR3 is TGTGCCAGCAGCTTCTACGGGACTAGCACAGATACGCAGTATTTT. This translates into CASSFYGTSTDTQYF. This rearrangement joins TRBV7-2 to TRBJ2-3, with D perhaps TRBD2 (6 bases). The CDR3 is made up of 15 amino acids. V dropped 3 bases and J dropped 0 bases, with 10 bases sitting between them. From germline, CDR1 is SGHTA and CDR2 FQGNSA.

The J gene is TRBJ2-5, the V gene TRBV10-2; no clear D gene. V gave up 2 bases and J gave up 4 bases, with 5 bases separating them. The CDR3 spans 12 residues. Germline CDR1 and CDR2: WSHSY and SAAADI. CDR3 sequence reads: CASSERGETQYF. The CDR3 region has the DNA TGCGCCAGCAGTGAGCGCGGAGAGACCCAGTACTTC.

DNA of the CDR3: TGTGCCAGCAGTCAGGGGAGAAACACTGAAGCTTTCTTT. Translated: CASSQGRNTEAFF. The chain couples TRBV2 to TRBJ1-1; TRBD1 might be the D (6 bases). CDR3 length equals 13 residues. CDR1 is SNHLY and CDR2 is FYNNEI in the germline V gene. Trimming took off 5 bases at V and 2 bases at J, with 9 bases between the two ends.

V and J are TRBV5-4 and TRBJ2-5, with 8 bases that match TRBD1. Germline CDR1 is SGHNT and CDR2 is YYREEE (reference sequence). The CDR3 runs to 14 residues. V was pared by 4 bases and J by 2 bases, with 4 bases of the junction left unmatched. CDR3 coding DNA: TGTGCCAGCAGCCCGGACAGGGAACAAGAGACCCAGTACTTC. As protein: CASSPDREQETQYF. The full variable domain, with the rest looked up from reference TRBV5-4 and TRBJ2-5, is ETGVTQSPTHLIKTRGQQVTLRCSSQSGHNTVSWYQQALGQGPQFIFQYYREEENGRGNFPPRFSGLQFPNYSSELNVNALELDDSALYLCASSPDREQETQYFGPGTRLLVL.

This chain links TRBV18 with TRBJ2-5, with 9 bases matching TRBD2. Germline CDR1 KGHSH, CDR2 LQKENI. The CDR3 runs 14 residues. V lost 6 bases and J lost 4; bases outside the gene matches: 6. The CDR3 DNA reads TGTGCCAGCTCGGCGGGGGGGCCGGGAGAGACCCAGTACTTC. Its protein is CASSAGGPGETQYF.

The genes are TRBV5-4 and TRBJ1-1; D is unclear. From germline, CDR1 is SGHNT and CDR2 YYREEE (reference sequence). This CDR3 contains 13 residues. V lost 0 bases and J lost 10, with 13 bases in between. CDR3 coding DNA: TGTGCCAGCAGCTTGGCCTTCGGACTCGGAGCTTTCTTT. This encodes CASSLAFGLGAFF.

The chain links TRBV19 to TRBJ2-5, with D perhaps matching TRBD1 (6 bases). The V gene lost 7 bases and the J gene lost 5 bases, with 11 bases spanning the gap. CDR1 and CDR2 from the germline V gene are LNHDA and SQIVND (reference sequence). CDR3 length equals 12 residues. The CDR3 protein is CASTGERETQYF. In DNA form, the CDR3 reads TGTGCCAGTACAGGGGAGCGGGAGACCCAGTACTTC.